Presented here are 27 T cell receptor beta chains from one specimen sequenced in a study of TIL therapy for anti-PD-1-resistant metastatic lung cancer. Sequencing used immunoSEQ v3. Generated by immunoSEQ multiplex PCR, the TCRdb table keeps only in-frame clones and is missing some. The sample shows some 20,000 clones, about 79% of them seen only once. Time point reported: pre-treatment sample, taken before nivolumab and TIL therapy. The sequencing used blood, collected at baseline. Receptors originate from a person aged 25-85 years with non-small cell lung cancer.

V gene TRBV19 combines with J gene TRBJ2-1; D possibly corresponds to TRBD2 (6 bases). The CDR3 covers 14 residues. Trimming shortened V by 10 bases and J by 4 bases, and 17 bases separated the two germline ends. Germline CDR1 LNHDA, CDR2 SQIVND (reference sequence). The CDR3 DNA follows: TGTGCCATCGCAGCGGGCGCCGGGTACAATGAGCAGTTCTTC. As protein: CAIAAGAGYNEQFF.

This clone was seen only a few times. The chain uses TRBV14 and TRBJ1-1, with D possibly matching TRBD1 (5 bases). CDR1 is SGHDN and CDR2 is FVKESK in the germline V gene. Trimming shortened V by 3 bases and J by 0 bases, and 11 bases separated the two germline ends. This CDR3 spans 15 amino acids. The CDR3 nucleotides read TGTGCCAGCAGCCAGAGGGACCCTATGAACACTGAAGCTTTCTTT. This codes for CASSQRDPMNTEAFF.

The V gene is TRBV7-9, the J gene TRBJ2-3; TRBD1 aligns across 7 bases. Germline V CDR1 and CDR2: SEHNR, FQNEAQ (reference sequence). CDR3 length equals 15 residues. Trimming took 5 bases from V and 0 from J; bases not matched to a gene: 5. CDR3 loop: CASSQGTASTDTQYF. CDR3 in DNA: TGTGCCAGCAGCCAAGGGACAGCTAGCACAGATACGCAGTATTTT.

The rearrangement uses TRBV24-1 and TRBJ2-5; D is perhaps TRBD1 (6 bases). The CDR3 loop spans 16 amino acids. V lost 4 bases, J lost 1 base, and 15 bases lay in between. Germline CDR1 and CDR2: KGHDR and SFDVKD. CDR3 sequence: CATSDPPGDTQETQYF. The CDR3 region has the DNA TGTGCCACCAGTGACCCCCCAGGGGATACCCAAGAGACCCAGTACTTC.

CDR3 sequence reads: CASRGGQNYGYTF. CDR3 DNA sequence: TGTGCCAGCCGGGGGGGTCAGAACTATGGCTACACCTTC. The chain uses TRBV6-6 and TRBJ1-2; D might be TRBD1 (5 bases). The V and J ends lost 8 bases and 2 bases respectively, with 12 bases between them. The CDR3 runs to 13 residues. CDR1 MNHNY and CDR2 SVGAGI come from the germline V gene (reference sequence).

The chain combines TRBV2 with TRBJ2-7; the D gene is possibly TRBD1 (5 bases). The length of the CDR3 is 13 residues. Trimming took off 8 bases at V and 6 bases at J, with 17 bases between the two ends. The V gene's germline CDR1 is SNHLY and CDR2 FYNNEI. The CDR3, as DNA: TGTGCCAGCCAACCCGGCAGGGCCCTCGAGCAGTACTTC. Translating it yields CASQPGRALEQYF.

The chain has TRBV19 and TRBJ2-2, with D perhaps TRBD1 (6 bases). Per germline, CDR1 LNHDA and CDR2 SQIVND (reference sequence). Trimming shortened V by 1 base and J by 0 bases, and 9 bases separated the two germline ends. The CDR3 has 16 amino acids. The CDR3 spells CASSIVGGANTGELFF. DNA of the CDR3: TGTGCCAGTAGTATAGTAGGGGGTGCGAACACCGGGGAGCTGTTTTTT.

This chain connects TRBV19 to TRBJ2-2, with 7 bases aligning to TRBD2. This CDR3 is built from 14 residues. J lost 6 bases, V lost 2 bases, and 3 bases had no gene match. The V gene's germline CDR1 is LNHDA and CDR2 SQIVND (reference sequence). CDR3 in DNA: TGTGCCAGTAGTATAAGAGGGAGGGCCGGGGAGCTGTTTTTT. Translated, it gives CASSIRGRAGELFF.

This chain connects TRBV5-1 to TRBJ1-1, with D perhaps matching TRBD1 (5 bases). This CDR3 is built from 13 residues. Trimming left V 3 bases short and J 6 bases short, with 12 bases between. In germline, CDR1 is SGHRS, CDR2 YFSETQ. The CDR3 loop is CASSSQGSAEAFF. The DNA of the CDR3 is TGCGCCAGCAGCTCTCAGGGTAGCGCTGAAGCTTTCTTT.

The chain couples TRBV24-1 to TRBJ2-5; 13 bases agree with TRBD2. Trimming at V came to 4 bases and at J to 4 bases, leaving 5 bases not matched to a gene. The CDR3 consists of 16 residues. Germline lookup yields CDR1 KGHDR and CDR2 SFDVKD. The CDR3 region is CATSEWTSGSVETQYF. The DNA of the CDR3 is TGTGCCACCAGTGAGTGGACTAGCGGGAGTGTAGAGACCCAGTACTTC.

J is TRBJ2-7 and V is TRBV7-2, with D perhaps TRBD1 (5 bases). CDR1 and CDR2 from the germline V gene are SGHTA and FQGNSA. Trimming pared 5 bases from V and 4 bases from J, leaving 15 bases between. There are 14 residues in the CDR3. The CDR3 coding sequence is TGTGCCAGCAGCCCGACAGTCACGAGATACGAGCAGTACTTC. Its protein is CASSPTVTRYEQYF.

The chain links TRBV20-1 to TRBJ2-1; D might be TRBD1 (5 bases). V was clipped by 3 bases and J by 4 bases, with 13 bases between them. The CDR3 covers 14 residues. Germline CDR1 reads DFQATT; CDR2 reads SNEGSKA (reference sequence). CDR3 protein: CSASSGAFYNEQFF. CDR3 sequence (DNA): TGCAGTGCTAGTAGTGGGGCCTTTTACAATGAGCAGTTCTTC.

The genes are TRBV28 and TRBJ2-7; weak D call: TRBD1 (7 bases). From germline, CDR1 is MDHEN and CDR2 SYDVKM. The CDR3 contains 14 residues. V was clipped by 6 bases and J by 4 bases, with 16 bases between them. The CDR3 region has the DNA TGTGCCAGCAGGCCCCAGGGGGGTCTTTACGAGCAGTACTTC. This codes for CASRPQGGLYEQYF.

V and J are TRBV7-7 and TRBJ1-3; D gene unclear. The CDR3 length is 15 residues. V lost 1 base and J 2 bases, leaving 9 bases between the germline ends. Looked up from germline, CDR1 is SSHAT and CDR2 is FNYEAQ (reference sequence). The CDR3 region is CASSLELGPGNTIYF. In DNA form, the CDR3 reads TGTGCCAGCAGCTTAGAATTAGGCCCTGGAAACACCATATATTTT.

The rearrangement joins TRBV24-1 to TRBJ2-6, with 8 bases lining up with TRBD2. V shed 6 bases, J shed 1 base, and the junction held 7 bases outside the gene matches. This CDR3 is 17 amino acids long. Germline CDR1 and CDR2: KGHDR and SFDVKD. CDR3 region: CATSPWTGGSGANVLTF. The CDR3 bases are TGTGCCACCAGTCCGTGGACGGGAGGGTCTGGGGCCAACGTCCTGACTTTC.

The V gene is TRBV19, the J gene TRBJ2-7; the D is unclear. The CDR3 consists of 16 residues. Trimming stripped 2 bases from V and 5 bases from J, with 19 bases between. Germline assignment: CDR1 LNHDA and CDR2 SQIVND (reference sequence). The CDR3 DNA sequence: TGTGCCAGTAGTATAACCCCGGACCGGTTTGGGGACGAGCAGTACTTC. This codes for CASSITPDRFGDEQYF.

V gene TRBV5-6 combines with J gene TRBJ2-3, with D hard to call. The CDR3 contains 17 residues. V was clipped by 0 bases and J by 3 bases, with 17 bases between them. The germline V gene encodes CDR1 SGHDT and CDR2 YYEEEE. In DNA form, the CDR3 reads TGTGCCAGCAGCTTGGAGGATAGCCTAGGATATACAGATACGCAGTATTTT. It yields the protein CASSLEDSLGYTDTQYF.

The V call is TRBV29-1, the J call TRBJ2-2, with 12 positions matching TRBD2. J lost 0 bases, V lost 7 bases, and 3 bases had no gene match. Germline assignment: CDR1 SQVTM and CDR2 ANQGSEA. The CDR3 has 15 amino acids. The CDR3 DNA follows: TGCAGCGGCCGGACTAGCGGGACGAACACCGGGGAGCTGTTTTTT. It codes for CSGRTSGTNTGELFF.

The chain joins TRBV12-2 to TRBJ2-7; the D segment call TRBD1 is taken from the table without a DNA check. TRBV12-2 is reported as a pseudogene. This CDR3 comprises 16 residues. Here the CDR3 DNA reads TGTGCAAGTCGCCCCTCGGCGGCAGGGGGTCTCTACGAGCAGTACTTC. It specifies CASRPSAAGGLYEQYF.

The chain combines TRBV5-5 with TRBJ2-7; 7 bases align to TRBD1. The germline V gene has CDR1 SGHKS and CDR2 YYEKEE (reference sequence). V lost 5 bases and J lost 4; bases outside the gene matches: 9. The CDR3 extends over 14 amino acids. The CDR3 reads CASRDFRDSYEQYF. In DNA, the CDR3 is TGTGCCAGCAGAGACTTCCGGGACAGTTACGAGCAGTACTTC.

The chain uses TRBV11-3 and TRBJ2-1; 9 bases are a match to TRBD1. Unmatched junction bases numbered 4, after V lost 0 bases and J lost 7 bases. The length of the CDR3 is 15 residues. Germline values: CDR1 SGHNT, CDR2 YENEEA. The CDR3 here is CASSLEGQGSNEQFF. DNA of the CDR3: TGTGCCAGCAGCTTAGAAGGACAGGGGAGTAATGAGCAGTTCTTC. The variable domain in full, with the rest retrieved from reference TRBV11-3 and TRBJ2-1, is EAGVVQSPRYKIIEKKQPVAFWCNPISGHNTLYWYLQNLGQGPELLIRYENEEAVDDSQLPKDRFSAERLKGVDSTLKIQPAELGDSAVYLCASSLEGQGSNEQFFGPGTRLTVL.

This clone was counted only a few times. The chain uses TRBV19 and TRBJ1-2; 7 bases are shared with TRBD1. The length of the CDR3 is 17 residues. The trim removed 0 bases at V and 4 bases at J, leaving 11 bases unmatched. Germline V gene data show CDR1 as LNHDA and CDR2 as SQIVND (reference sequence). The CDR3 region is CASSIDPPDRRIYGYTF. The CDR3, as DNA: TGTGCCAGTAGTATAGACCCCCCGGACAGGAGGATCTATGGCTACACCTTC.

The rearrangement links TRBV27 to TRBJ2-7, with D tentatively TRBD1 (7 bases). The CDR3 length is 12 residues. With 4 bases removed from V and 6 bases from J, the gap between germline ends came to 10 bases. From germline, CDR1 is MNHEY and CDR2 SMNVEV (reference sequence). CDR3 loop: CASSSGGREQYF. CDR3 nucleotide sequence: TGTGCCAGCAGTTCAGGGGGGCGCGAGCAGTACTTC.

The chain has TRBV4-3 and TRBJ1-2, with 8 nucleotides matching TRBD1. Germline V gene sequence: CDR1 LGHNA, CDR2 YSLEER. This CDR3 contains 17 residues. Unmatched junction bases numbered 11, after V lost 4 bases and J lost 1 base. CDR3 nucleotide sequence: TGCGCCAGCAGCCTCACCGGGACAGGAGCTATTAACTATGGCTACACCTTC. This sequence encodes CASSLTGTGAINYGYTF.

The chain couples TRBV7-3 to TRBJ1-2; the D gene is possibly TRBD1 (5 bases). CDR3 length: 12 residues. Germline CDR1 is SGHTA and CDR2 is FQGTGA. V gave up 5 bases and J gave up 8 bases, with 12 bases separating them. The CDR3 region has the DNA TGTGCCAGCAGCCCGGGCAGGGACGGCTACACCTTC. Translation gives CASSPGRDGYTF.

The genes are TRBV30 and TRBJ2-3; tentatively, D is TRBD1 or TRBD2 (5 bases each). Germline CDR1 is GTSNPN and CDR2 is SVGIG (reference sequence). CDR3 length equals 14 residues. Trimming took 5 bases from V and 1 from J, leaving 13 bases between them. As DNA, the CDR3 is TGTGCCTGGGGGGACGGTACGGGCACAGATACGCAGTATTTT. This codes for CAWGDGTGTDTQYF. The full variable domain, completed using reference TRBV30 and TRBJ2-3, is SQTIHQWPATLVQPVGSPLSLECTVEGTSNPNLYWYRQAAGRGLQLLFYSVGIGQISSEVPQNLSASRPQDRQFILSSKKLLLSDSGFYLCAWGDGTGTDTQYFGPGTRLTVL.

This chain links TRBV5-1 with TRBJ1-1; D is unresolved. The CDR3 is 14 amino acids. Germline V gives CDR1 SGHRS, CDR2 YFSETQ. Trimming shortened V by 4 bases and J by 3 bases, and 13 bases separated the two germline ends. Written as DNA, the CDR3 is TGCGCCAGCAGCACCCAACATGGGGACACTGAAGCTTTCTTT. Translated, it gives CASSTQHGDTEAFF. Filled out from reference TRBV5-1 and TRBJ1-1, the complete variable domain reads KAGVTQTPRYLIKTRGQQVTLSCSPISGHRSVSWYQQTPGQGLQFLFEYFSETQRNKGNFPGRFSGRQFSNSRSEMNVSTLELGDSALYLCASSTQHGDTEAFFGQGTRLTVV.